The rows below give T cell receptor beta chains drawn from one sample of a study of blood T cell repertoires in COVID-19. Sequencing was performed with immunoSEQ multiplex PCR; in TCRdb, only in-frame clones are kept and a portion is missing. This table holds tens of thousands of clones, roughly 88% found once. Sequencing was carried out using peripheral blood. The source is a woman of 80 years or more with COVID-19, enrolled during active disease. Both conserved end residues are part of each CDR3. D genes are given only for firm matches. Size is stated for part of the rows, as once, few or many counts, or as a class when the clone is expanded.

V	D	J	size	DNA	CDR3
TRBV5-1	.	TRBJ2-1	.	TGCGCCAGCAGCTCCGATTTCCCCAGCTCCTACAATGAGCAGTTCTTC	CASSSDFPSSYNEQFF
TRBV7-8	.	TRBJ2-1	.	TGTGCCAGCAGCTTGAGGGAGGTAAACAATGAGCAGTTCTTC	CASSLREVNNEQFF
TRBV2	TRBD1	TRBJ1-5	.	TGTGCCAGCAACCCGGGACAGGGGGATCAGCCCCAGCATTTT	CASNPGQGDQPQHF
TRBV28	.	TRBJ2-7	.	TGTGCCAGCAGTTTACGCCGGGCAGCGGCCTACGAGCAGTACTTC	CASSLRRAAAYEQYF
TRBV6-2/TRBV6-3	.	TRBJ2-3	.	TGTGCCAGCAGTTACCCTGGGGCTGCTACGCAGTATTTT	CASSYPGAATQYF
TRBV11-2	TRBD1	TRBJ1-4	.	TGTGCCAGCAGCCCGCTCACCCTTACCGGGACAGGGATTATTGAAAAACTGTTTTTT	CASSPLTLTGTGIIEKLFF
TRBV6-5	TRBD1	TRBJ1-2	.	TGTGCCAGTCATGACAGGGGGCGAGACTATGGCTACACCTTC	CASHDRGRDYGYTF
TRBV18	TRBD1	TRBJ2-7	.	TGTGCCAGCTCATCGGACAGGGGCCACGAGCAGTACTTC	CASSSDRGHEQYF
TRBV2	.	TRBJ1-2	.	TGTGCCAGCAGTGAATTACAGCTCTATGGCTACACCTTC	CASSELQLYGYTF
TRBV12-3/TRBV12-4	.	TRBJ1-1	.	TGTGCCAGCAGTTTCGACAGGAACACTGAAGCTTTCTTT	CASSFDRNTEAFF
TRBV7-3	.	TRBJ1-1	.	TGTGCCAGCAGCTTAGGACACCCGAACACTGAAGCTTTCTTT	CASSLGHPNTEAFF
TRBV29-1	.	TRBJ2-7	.	TGCAGCGTCGCGAGGGCCAACTACGAGCAGTACTTC	CSVARANYEQYF
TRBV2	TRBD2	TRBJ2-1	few	TGTGCCAGCAGTGAAGTAGGCGGGGGGGCTGATGAGCAGTTCTTC	CASSEVGGGADEQFF
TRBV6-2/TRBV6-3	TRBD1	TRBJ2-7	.	TGTGCCAGCAGTTACCGGACAGGAAGCTCCTACGAGCAGTACTTC	CASSYRTGSSYEQYF
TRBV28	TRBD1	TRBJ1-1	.	TGTGCCAGCAGTTCCCACGGACAGGGATGGGAAGCTTTCTTT	CASSSHGQGWEAFF
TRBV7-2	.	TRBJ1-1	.	TGTGCCAGCAGCCTTTATGGCTTGGCTTTCTTT	CASSLYGLAFF
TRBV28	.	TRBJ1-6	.	TGTGCCAGCACTCTTCTTGTCGGGGACTATAATTCACCCCTCCACTTT	CASTLLVGDYNSPLHF
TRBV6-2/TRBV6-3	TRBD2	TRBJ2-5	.	TGTGCCAGCAGTTACACACTAGCGGCCAAGGGGGAGACCCAGTACTTC	CASSYTLAAKGETQYF
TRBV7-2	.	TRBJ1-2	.	TGTGCCAGCAGCTTAGCAGACAGCAACAACTATGGCTACACCTTC	CASSLADSNNYGYTF
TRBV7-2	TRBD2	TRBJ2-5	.	TGTGCCAGCAGCTTAGTTGGGACTAGCGTGGAGACCCAGTACTTC	CASSLVGTSVETQYF
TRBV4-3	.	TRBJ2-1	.	TGCGCCAGCAGCCCCTCAGACTACGCCTACAATGAGCAGTTCTTC	CASSPSDYAYNEQFF
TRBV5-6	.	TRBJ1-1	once	TGTGCCAGCAGCTTGGGGCATACGAACACTGAAGCTTTCTTT	CASSLGHTNTEAFF
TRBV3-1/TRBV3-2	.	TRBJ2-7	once	TGTGCCAGCAGCCAAGTACGGCCAGGGCCCTACGAGCAGTACTTC	CASSQVRPGPYEQYF
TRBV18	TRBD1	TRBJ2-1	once	TGTGCCAGCTCACCAAAAGGGGGCCTCGGGAATGAGCAGTTCTTC	CASSPKGGLGNEQFF
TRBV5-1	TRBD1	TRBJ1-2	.	TGCGCCAGCAGCTTGGGAGGGACAGCCCACTATGGCTACACCTTC	CASSLGGTAHYGYTF
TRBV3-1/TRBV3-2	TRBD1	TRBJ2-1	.	TGTGCCAGCAGCCTCCCATCCGGACAGGGGGCTTTGTACAATGAGCAGTTCTTC	CASSLPSGQGALYNEQFF
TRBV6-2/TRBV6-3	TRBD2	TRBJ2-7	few	TGTGCCAGCAGTTACTGGGGGAGGGCGGGCTCCTACGAGCAGTACTTC	CASSYWGRAGSYEQYF
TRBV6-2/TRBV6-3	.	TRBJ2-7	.	TGTGCCAGCAGCACCACTAGGGCCGCAAGGGAAACCTACGAGCAGTACTTC	CASSTTRAARETYEQYF
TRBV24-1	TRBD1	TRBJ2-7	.	TGTGCCACCAACGCTACAGGGGCCCCTGGCTACGAGCAGTACTTC	CATNATGAPGYEQYF
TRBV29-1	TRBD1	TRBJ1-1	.	TGCAGCGTGAAGGGACAGGGGAACACTGAAGCTTTCTTT	CSVKGQGNTEAFF
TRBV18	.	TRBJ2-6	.	TGTGCCAGCTCGTATCAGGTATCTGGGGCCAACGTCCTGACTTTC	CASSYQVSGANVLTF
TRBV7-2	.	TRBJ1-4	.	TGTGCCAGCAGCTTAGTGGTCGGGAATGAAAAACTGTTTTTT	CASSLVVGNEKLFF
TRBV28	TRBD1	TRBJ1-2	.	TGTGCCAGCAGTTTGGGCGGGACAGCCCACTATGGCTACACCTTC	CASSLGGTAHYGYTF
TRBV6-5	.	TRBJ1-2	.	TGTGCCAGCAGTTCAAGAGACTATGGCTACACCTTC	CASSSRDYGYTF
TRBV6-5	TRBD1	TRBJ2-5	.	TGTGCCAGCAATCAGGGTTTGGTGGGACAGGGTGTCTGGTACTTC	CASNQGLVGQGVWYF
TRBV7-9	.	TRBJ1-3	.	TGTGCCAGCAGCATGGACAGTTCCCACTCTGGAAACACCATATATTTT	CASSMDSSHSGNTIYF
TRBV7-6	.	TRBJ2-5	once	TGTGCCAGCAGCTTCATGGACCCTAGGGGAGAGACCCAGTACTTC	CASSFMDPRGETQYF
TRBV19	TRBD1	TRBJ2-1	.	TGTGCCAGTAGTAGACGACAGGGAACCTTATACAATGAGCAGTTCTTC	CASSRRQGTLYNEQFF
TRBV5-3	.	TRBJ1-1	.	TGTGCCAGAAGCTTGGAGTTACGCAGGGAACCTCAACCAGGGTACACTGAAGCTTTCTTT	CARSLELRREPQPGYTEAFF
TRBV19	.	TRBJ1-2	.	TGTGCCAGCTTCGGCAGGGCCAACTATGGCTACACCTTC	CASFGRANYGYTF
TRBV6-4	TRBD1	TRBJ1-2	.	TGTGCCAGCAGTGATGCCCCACCACAGGGGCGGGGTGGCTACACCTTC	CASSDAPPQGRGGYTF
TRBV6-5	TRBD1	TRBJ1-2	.	TGTGCCAGCAGTTACGGGAGGACAGGCTATGGCTACACCTTC	CASSYGRTGYGYTF
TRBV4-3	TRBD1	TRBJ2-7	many	TGCGCCAGCAGCCAAGGGGAAGGGACAGGGGCCCACGAGCAGTACTTC	CASSQGEGTGAHEQYF
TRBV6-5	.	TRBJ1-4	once	TGTGCCAGCTCTCAGGGGCTGGGTGAAAAACTGTTTTTT	CASSQGLGEKLFF
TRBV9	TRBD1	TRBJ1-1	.	TGTGCCAGCAGCGTAGCATCTCAGGGGGCGAGAACTGAAGCTTTCTTT	CASSVASQGARTEAFF
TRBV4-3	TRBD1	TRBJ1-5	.	TGCGCCAGCAGCCAAGTGGGACAGTCTCAGCCCCAGCATTTT	CASSQVGQSQPQHF
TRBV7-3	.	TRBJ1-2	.	TGTGCCAGCAGCCTTAAGACAGCAGGGCGCTTCTATGGCTACACCTTC	CASSLKTAGRFYGYTF
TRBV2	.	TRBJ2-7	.	TGTGCCAGCAGGACGGACAGACCCTCCTACGAGCAGTACTTC	CASRTDRPSYEQYF
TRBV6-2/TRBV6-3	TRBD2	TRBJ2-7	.	TGTGCCAGCAGTTACCGGCGGGAGGTCACCTACGAGCAGTACTTC	CASSYRREVTYEQYF
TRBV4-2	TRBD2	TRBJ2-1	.	TGTGCCAGCAGCCTCACTAGCGGGAGGGCCTCCAACAATGAGCAGTTCTTC	CASSLTSGRASNNEQFF
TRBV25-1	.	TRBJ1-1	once	TGTGCCAGCAGTGAAAGCGGGCAGCGCACTGAAGCTTTCTTT	CASSESGQRTEAFF
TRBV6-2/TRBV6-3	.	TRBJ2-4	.	TGTGCCAGCAGTTACCTCGGACAGCTAGCCAAAAACATTCAGTACTTC	CASSYLGQLAKNIQYF
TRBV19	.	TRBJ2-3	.	TGTGCCAGTAGTATAAAAGGGGGGGCCTCGACAGATACGCAGTATTTT	CASSIKGGASTDTQYF
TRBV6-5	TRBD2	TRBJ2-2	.	TGTGCCAGCACCCTAAGCGGGAGGGCCGCCGGGGAGCTGTTTTTT	CASTLSGRAAGELFF
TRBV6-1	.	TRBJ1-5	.	TGTGCCAGCAGTGAAGAACTGAGCAATCAGCCCCAGCATTTT	CASSEELSNQPQHF
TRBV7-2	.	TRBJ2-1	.	TGTGCCAGCAGCTTAGTCTCTGCGACCAGGTACAATGAGCAGTTCTTC	CASSLVSATRYNEQFF
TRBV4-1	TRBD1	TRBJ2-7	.	TGCGCCAGCAGCCGCCGTCGGGACAGGGGCTCTCAATTCTCCTACGAGCAGTACTTC	CASSRRRDRGSQFSYEQYF